One sample yielded the 3 T cell receptor beta chains listed below, sequenced in a study of T-cell memory formation after mild COVID-19. TCRdb re-called the 5' RACE reads with MiXCR, one entry per CDR3 protein. Of some 150,000 distinct CDR3 sequences listed, 15% to 20% are singletons. Sequenced input: PBMCs or a T cell subset sorted from them (not recorded which). The receptors were sampled from an adult woman who had mild COVID-19 (a few samples of this study predate the infection). Cell type and time point are not known.

The V gene is TRBV14, the J gene TRBJ2-5; D remains ambiguous. CDR3 size: 12 residues. The germline gives CDR1 SGHDN, CDR2 FVKESK. The V gene lost 5 bases and the J gene lost 5 bases, with 9 bases spanning the gap. CDR3 protein: CASSVRAETQYF. The CDR3, as DNA: TGTGCCAGCAGCGTCCGGGCCGAGACCCAGTACTTC.

The chain couples TRBV6-1 to TRBJ1-2, with D perhaps matching TRBD1 (5 bases). V shed 2 bases and J shed 8 bases, with 12 bases lying between them. The CDR3 extends over 13 amino acids. Germline V gene sequence: CDR1 MNHNS, CDR2 SASEGT. CDR3 sequence reads: CASSETSHRGYTF. The CDR3 DNA reads as TGTGCCAGCAGTGAAACTTCTCACAGGGGCTACACCTTC.

A few counts support this clonotype. The rearrangement joins TRBV24-1 to TRBJ2-2; D ambiguous. The V and J ends lost 3 bases and 4 bases respectively, with 5 bases between them. The V gene's germline CDR1 is KGHDR and CDR2 SFDVKD. This CDR3 is 13 amino acids long. The CDR3 protein is CATSDVVTGELFF. The CDR3 DNA sequence: TGTGCCACCAGTGATGTGGTCACCGGGGAGCTGTTTTTT.